Below are 30 T cell receptor beta chains sequenced from a single sample in a study of Graves' ophthalmopathy and Graves' hyperthyroidism. Amplified material comprised TCR beta CDR3 regions derived from RNA transcripts. Amplification began with first-round RT-PCR using HTBI primers, then second-round multiplex PCR was performed. One entry per CDR3 protein, called by TCRdb with MiXCR from the multiplex PCR reads. The sample has roughly 600,000 distinct CDR3 sequences; 35% to 45% are singletons. The specimen was peripheral blood or thyroid tissue (not recorded which). These receptors were obtained from an adult man with Graves' hyperthyroidism.

This clonotype was counted at least ten times. The chain links TRBV6-6 to TRBJ1-2, with D unclear. Between the trimmed V and J ends, which lost 2 bases and 3 bases, there was a span of 7 bases. CDR1 and CDR2 from the germline V gene are MNHNY and SVGAGI (reference sequence). CDR3 length: 13 residues. DNA of the CDR3: TGTGCCAGCAGTTACGCGAAGGACTATGGCTACACCTTC. Protein product: CASSYAKDYGYTF.

This clonotype was picked up a small number of times. This sequence joins TRBV28 and TRBJ1-5; D remains unclear. V was shortened by 4 bases and J by 1 base, with 23 bases between the two germline ends. This CDR3 is built from 19 residues. The germline CDR1 and CDR2 sequences are MDHEN and SYDVKM. CDR3 region: CASSSLFLGVGWSNQPQHF. The DNA of the CDR3 is TGTGCCAGCAGTTCCCTTTTTCTCGGCGTGGGTTGGAGCAATCAGCCCCAGCATTTT.

This clonotype was recorded many times. This chain links TRBV20-1 with TRBJ1-5; D gene uncertain. Germline assignment: CDR1 DFQATT and CDR2 SNEGSKA (reference sequence). The CDR3 is 12 amino acids. V was clipped by 7 bases and J by 2 bases, with 9 bases between them. The CDR3 sequence: CSVGQGNQPQHF. The CDR3 DNA follows: TGCAGTGTAGGTCAGGGCAATCAGCCCCAGCATTTT.

This clonotype was detected once. J is TRBJ2-5 and V is TRBV10-3, with TRBD2 matching over 7 bases. Germline assignment: CDR1 ENHRY and CDR2 SYGVKD. The CDR3 sequence is 16 residues long. V shed 0 bases and J 2 bases; nucleotides not matched to a gene: 6. CDR3 residues: CAISESASGVQETQYF. The CDR3 nucleotides are TGTGCCATCAGTGAGTCCGCCAGCGGGGTACAAGAGACCCAGTACTTC.

This clonotype appeared many times. The chain is built from TRBV7-9 and TRBJ1-2; 7 bases align to TRBD1. This CDR3 is built from 17 residues. V dropped 5 bases and J dropped 4; count of bases not matched to a gene: 16. Germline CDR1 SEHNR, CDR2 FQNEAQ (reference sequence). The CDR3 sequence: CASSPPATGTAIYGYTF. The CDR3 DNA reads TGTGCCAGCAGCCCACCCGCGACCGGGACAGCAATCTATGGCTACACCTTC.

This clonotype came up a few times. V and J are TRBV5-8 and TRBJ2-5, with a possible D match to TRBD1 (6 bases). The CDR3 is 17 amino acids. Germline assignment: CDR1 SGHTS and CDR2 YDEGEE. Trimming shortened V by 1 base and J by 3 bases, and 19 bases separated the two germline ends. The CDR3 DNA reads TGTGCCAGCAGCTTGACTCTAGCAGGGGCCGGGAAAGAGACCCAGTACTTC. Residues: CASSLTLAGAGKETQYF.

This clonotype has ten or more counts. The rearrangement uses TRBV29-1 and TRBJ2-7; 9 bases are shared with TRBD1. Germline loops: CDR1 SQVTM, CDR2 ANQGSEA. CDR3 length: 15 residues. J was trimmed by 2 bases and V by 0 bases; bases with no gene match: 5. The CDR3 nucleotides are TGCAGCGTTGAAGAAGGCGGGACAGGGCCCTACGAGCAGTACTTC. Translated, it gives CSVEEGGTGPYEQYF.

The rearrangement joins TRBV24-1 to TRBJ1-1, with 7 bases fitting TRBD1. Germline CDR1 reads KGHDR; CDR2 reads SFDVKD. V dropped 4 bases and J dropped 10; count of bases not matched to a gene: 11. The CDR3 covers 14 residues. The CDR3 sequence: CATSDPRRTGGAFF. The DNA of the CDR3 is TGTGCCACCAGTGACCCCCGAAGGACAGGCGGAGCTTTCTTT.

This chain connects TRBV15 to TRBJ2-3, with 7 nucleotides matching TRBD1. The CDR3 consists of 16 residues. Germline V gives CDR1 LNHNV, CDR2 YYDKDF (reference sequence). Germline trimming cut 0 bases from V and 6 bases from J; bases unmatched to any gene: 9. The CDR3 sequence: CATSRDSGGSADTQYF. CDR3 DNA sequence: TGTGCCACCAGCAGAGATTCAGGGGGATCAGCGGATACGCAGTATTTT.

This clonotype was observed a handful of times. The junction departs from the called germline gene at one end, perhaps through a read error. The gene calls are TRBV4-1 and TRBJ1-2, with D possibly matching TRBD1 (6 bases). This CDR3 is built from 16 residues. Germline loops: CDR1 MGHRA, CDR2 YSYEKL. The CDR3 is CASSYGPFRGGGGYTF. DNA of the CDR3: TGTGCCAGCAGTTACGGCCCGTTTCGAGGGGGAGGTGGCTACACCTTC.

This chain links TRBV29-1 with TRBJ1-2; D perhaps matches TRBD1 (6 bases). The V end was cut by 0 bases, the J end by 5 bases, with 16 bases between. The germline CDR1 and CDR2 sequences are SQVTM and ANQGSEA. CDR3 size: 15 residues. The CDR3 sequence is CSVEDLRGDEYGYTF. CDR3 bases: TGCAGCGTTGAAGATCTTAGGGGGGACGAATATGGCTACACCTTC.

This clonotype was seen a few times. V usage is TRBV20-1 and J usage is TRBJ2-1, with D tentatively TRBD1 (6 bases). The germline V gene encodes CDR1 DFQATT and CDR2 SNEGSKA (reference sequence). V was pared by 3 bases and J by 2 bases, with 11 bases between. This CDR3 spans 14 amino acids. CDR3 sequence: CSARDGGAYNEQFF. DNA of the CDR3: TGCAGTGCTAGGGATGGGGGCGCCTACAATGAGCAGTTCTTC.

For this clonotype: A much more abundant neighbour one base away suggests this may be a read error. The J gene is TRBJ2-2, the V gene TRBV29-1, with D maybe TRBD1 (6 bases). The CDR3 contains 16 residues. Germline V lookup: CDR1 SQVTM, CDR2 ANQGSEA. The CDR3 nucleotides read TGCAGTGCTAGAGATTCGGGCAGGGGTGTCACCGGGGAGCTGTTTTTT. Translating gives CSARDSGRGVTGELFF.

The chain employs TRBV28 and TRBJ1-2; no reliable D call. Germline-derived CDR1 and CDR2 are MDHEN and SYDVKM. V was clipped by 5 bases and J by 8 bases, with 9 bases between them. The CDR3 covers 11 residues. CDR3 coding DNA: TGTGCCAGCAGTCCCGTGGAGGGCTACACCTTC. Residues: CASSPVEGYTF.

There are a few counts of this clonotype. The chain employs TRBV7-9 and TRBJ1-3; unclear D gene. The CDR3 is 10 residues long. V was pared by 5 bases and J by 9 bases, with 5 bases between. From germline, CDR1 is SEHNR and CDR2 FQNEAQ (reference sequence). CDR3 bases: TGTGCCAGCAGCGGGATCACCATATATTTT. Protein sequence: CASSGITIYF.

Comments on this clonotype: A read error may be the cause here, since a much bigger clone is one base away. The genes are TRBV12-3 or TRBV12-4 and TRBJ2-5; tentative D call: TRBD2 (7 bases). The CDR3 covers 17 residues. For the CDR3, the DNA is TGTGCCAGCGGTGAGGTTAGCAGGGGAGGGAATCAAGAGGCCCAGTACTTC. This codes for CASGEVSRGGNQEAQYF.

This clonotype has only a few counts. V and J are TRBV2 and TRBJ2-6; TRBD1 aligns across 7 bases. V lost 4 bases to trimming and J lost 8 bases; unmatched junction nucleotides: 2. The germline V gene has CDR1 SNHLY and CDR2 FYNNEI. CDR3 length: 13 amino acids. The chain's CDR3 is CASSVQGSNVLTF. The CDR3 DNA sequence: TGTGCCAGCAGTGTACAGGGGTCCAACGTCCTGACTTTC.

The chain recombines TRBV7-2 with TRBJ2-1; the D gene is possibly TRBD2 (5 bases). Germline CDR1 is SGHTA and CDR2 is FQGNSA. V lost 5 bases to trimming and J lost 5 bases, with 13 bases between them. This CDR3 contains 14 residues. The CDR3: CASSRGTSNNEQFF. The CDR3 DNA is TGTGCCAGCAGCCGGGGTACTAGTAACAATGAGCAGTTCTTC.

This clonotype has a count of ten or more. The rearrangement joins TRBV29-1 to TRBJ1-1, with D possibly matching TRBD1 (5 bases). Germline loops: CDR1 SQVTM, CDR2 ANQGSEA. V shed 4 bases and J shed 0 bases, with 9 bases lying between them. There are 13 residues in the CDR3. CDR3 residues: CSVVWGLNTEAFF. CDR3 sequence (DNA): TGCAGCGTTGTATGGGGGTTGAACACTGAAGCTTTCTTT.

This clonotype was counted at least ten times. The chain uses TRBV28 and TRBJ1-2; D remains unclear. Germline CDR1 and CDR2: MDHEN and SYDVKM. V was cut by 6 bases and J by 4 bases, with 12 bases left in between. The CDR3 has 13 amino acids. Here the CDR3 DNA reads TGTGCCAGCAGCCGAGGACTCCTCTATGGCTACACCTTC. It yields the protein CASSRGLLYGYTF.

The gene calls are TRBV12-5 and TRBJ2-7; 8 bases are shared with TRBD2. With 0 bases clipped from V and 0 bases from J, the junction kept 4 bases outside the gene matches. Germline CDR1 reads LGHNT; CDR2 reads FRNRAP. The CDR3 has 16 residues. The CDR3 reads CASGLVLAGSSYEQYF. In nucleotides, the CDR3 is TGTGCTAGTGGTTTGGTCCTAGCGGGCAGCTCCTACGAGCAGTACTTC. The full variable domain, with the rest looked up from reference TRBV12-5 and TRBJ2-7, is DARVTQTPRHKVTEMGQEVTMRCQPILGHNTVFWYRQTMMQGLELLAYFRNRAPLDDSGMPKDRFSAEMPDATLATLKIQPSEPRDSAVYFCASGLVLAGSSYEQYFGPGTRLTVT.

The chain uses TRBV29-1 and TRBJ2-1, with D perhaps matching TRBD2 (5 bases). Germline values: CDR1 SQVTM, CDR2 ANQGSEA. The CDR3 runs to 14 residues. V was trimmed by 6 bases and J by 5 bases, leaving 17 bases between them. The CDR3 DNA is TGCAGCGTCGTCAGCGGAGGATCCCACAATGAGCAGTTCTTC. Translating it yields CSVVSGGSHNEQFF.

The chain links TRBV20-1 to TRBJ2-7; TRBD1 aligns across 7 bases. V shed 0 bases and J 3 bases; nucleotides not matched to a gene: 8. Per the germline V gene, CDR1 is DFQATT and CDR2 is SNEGSKA (reference sequence). CDR3 length equals 15 residues. The DNA of the CDR3 is TGCAGTGCTAGAGATCTAAGACAGGGACACTACGAGCAGTACTTC. Protein product: CSARDLRQGHYEQYF.

This clonotype was observed at least ten times. The chain carries TRBV6-5 and TRBJ1-2, with 7 bases that match TRBD1. The trim removed 8 bases at V and 0 bases at J, leaving 9 bases unmatched. Looked up from germline, CDR1 is MNHEY and CDR2 is SVGAGI. CDR3 length: 15 residues. CDR3 residues: CASSQSGTANYGYTF. The CDR3 bases are TGTGCCAGCTCTCAAAGCGGGACAGCTAACTATGGCTACACCTTC.

V usage is TRBV12-3 or TRBV12-4 and J usage is TRBJ1-1; no firm D call. V was shortened by 2 bases and J by 4 bases, with 8 bases between the two germline ends. This CDR3 is 13 amino acids long. The CDR3 coding sequence is TGTGCCAGCAGTTTAATGGGGTCCACTGAAGCTTTCTTT. This encodes CASSLMGSTEAFF.

CDR3 DNA: TGTGCCAGCAGCGGAACTAGCGGGAGACTATACGAGCAGTACTTC. Translation: CASSGTSGRLYEQYF. The chain uses TRBV7-2 and TRBJ2-7, with 11 bases identical to TRBD2. From germline, CDR1 is SGHTA and CDR2 FQGNSA. The CDR3 is made up of 15 amino acids. Trimming removed 5 bases from V and 4 bases from J; junction bases left unmatched: 7.

This clonotype occurred many times. The chain carries TRBV20-1 and TRBJ1-2, with 7 bases fitting TRBD1. The CDR3 length is 17 residues. Germline V lookup: CDR1 DFQATT, CDR2 SNEGSKA (reference sequence). Unmatched junction bases numbered 15, after V lost 5 bases and J lost 0 bases. This CDR3 is CSARADTGDKPNYGYTF. The CDR3 region has the DNA TGCAGTGCTCGCGCGGACACAGGGGACAAACCTAACTATGGCTACACCTTC.

Worth noting for this clonotype: A read error is likely, as this CDR3 ends without the conserved phenylalanine or tryptophan. It is unclear where the CDR3 begins or ends on the DNA, so no DNA is shown, and the CDR3 is as TCRdb lists it. The chain carries TRBV7-9 and TRBJ2-6; the table names TRBD2, a call not compared with the DNA. The CDR3 comprises 10 residues, both ends counted. The V gene's germline CDR1 is SEHNR and CDR2 FQNEAQ (reference sequence). The CDR3 loop is CASSLDDAGN.

Regarding this clonotype: A much larger clone lies one base from this, so it may be a read error. CDR3 amino acids: CASSFRTDNQPQHF. Written as DNA, the CDR3 is TGTGCCAGCAGTTTCCGGACAGACAATCAGCCCCAGCATTTT. This rearrangement joins TRBV2 to TRBJ1-5; perhaps TRBD1 as D (6 bases). V was clipped by 5 bases and J by 3 bases, with 11 bases between them. The CDR3 sequence is 14 residues long. The germline V gene has CDR1 SNHLY and CDR2 FYNNEI. Together with reference TRBV2 and TRBJ1-5, the CDR3 gives the full variable domain: EPEVTQTPSHQVTQMGQEVILRCVPISNHLYFYWYRQILGQKVEFLVSFYNNEISEKSEIFDDQFSVERPDGSNFTLKIRSTKLEDSAMYFCASSFRTDNQPQHFGDGTRLSIL.

This clonotype has a count of ten or more. The chain is built from TRBV29-1 and TRBJ1-4; D uncertain. The CDR3 loop spans 11 amino acids. Germline CDR1 is SQVTM and CDR2 is ANQGSEA. Trimming left V 4 bases short and J 10 bases short, with 10 bases between. The CDR3 region is CSVVWSGKLFF. In DNA, the CDR3 is TGCAGCGTTGTTTGGTCAGGAAAACTGTTTTTT. The whole variable domain, remainder taken from reference TRBV29-1 and TRBJ1-4, is SAVISQKPSRDICQRGTSLTIQCQVDSQVTMMFWYRQQPGQSLTLIATANQGSEATYESGFVIDKFPISRPNLTFSTLTVSNMSPEDSSIYLCSVVWSGKLFFGSGTQLSVL.